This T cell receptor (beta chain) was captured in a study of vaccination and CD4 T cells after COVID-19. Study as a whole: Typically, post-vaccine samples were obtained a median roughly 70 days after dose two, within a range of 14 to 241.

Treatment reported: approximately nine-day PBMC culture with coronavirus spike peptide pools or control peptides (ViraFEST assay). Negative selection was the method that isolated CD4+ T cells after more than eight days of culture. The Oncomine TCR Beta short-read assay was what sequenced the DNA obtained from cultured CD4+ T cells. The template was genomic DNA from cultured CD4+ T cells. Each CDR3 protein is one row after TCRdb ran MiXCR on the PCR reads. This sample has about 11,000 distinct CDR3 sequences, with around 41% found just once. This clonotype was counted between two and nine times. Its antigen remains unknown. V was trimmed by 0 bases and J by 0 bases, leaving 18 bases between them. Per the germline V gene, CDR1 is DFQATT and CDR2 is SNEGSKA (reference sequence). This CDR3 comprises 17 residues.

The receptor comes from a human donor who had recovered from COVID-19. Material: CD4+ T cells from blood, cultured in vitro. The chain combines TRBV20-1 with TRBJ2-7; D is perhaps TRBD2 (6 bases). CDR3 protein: CSARDSGSGRSSYEQYF. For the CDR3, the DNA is TGCAGTGCTAGAGATTCAGGGTCCGGGAGAAGCTCCTACGAGCAGTACTTC.